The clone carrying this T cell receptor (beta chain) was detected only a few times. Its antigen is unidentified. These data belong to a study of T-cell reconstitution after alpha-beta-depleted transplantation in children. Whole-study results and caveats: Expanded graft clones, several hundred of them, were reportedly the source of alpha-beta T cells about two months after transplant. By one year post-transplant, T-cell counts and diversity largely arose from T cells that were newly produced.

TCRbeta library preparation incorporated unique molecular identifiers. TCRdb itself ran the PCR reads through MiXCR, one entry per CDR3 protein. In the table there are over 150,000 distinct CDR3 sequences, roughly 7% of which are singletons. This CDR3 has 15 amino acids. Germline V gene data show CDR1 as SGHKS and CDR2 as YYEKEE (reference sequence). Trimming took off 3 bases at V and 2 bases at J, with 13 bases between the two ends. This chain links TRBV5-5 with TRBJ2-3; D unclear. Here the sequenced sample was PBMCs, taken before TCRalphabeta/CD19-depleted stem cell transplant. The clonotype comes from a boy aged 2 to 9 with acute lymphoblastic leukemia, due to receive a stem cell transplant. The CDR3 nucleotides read TGTGCCAGCAGCTCCCCCGGTTTTAACACAGATACGCAGTATTTT. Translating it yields CASSSPGFNTDTQYF.